What follows describes a single TCR beta chain. Its antigen is not identified. TCRdb called the 5' RACE reads again in MiXCR, with one record for every CDR3 protein. The sample lists roughly 470,000 distinct CDR3 sequences, roughly an eighth seen once, with more than 0.8% in the top ten. These data are taken from a study of identical twins. Study observations and caveats: Compared with models, monozygotic twins showed more out-of-frame TCR alpha sharing.

This CDR3 has 14 amino acids. V dropped 3 bases and J dropped 10; count of bases not matched to a gene: 3. Germline V CDR1 and CDR2: KGHDR, SFDVKD. These data were also reused for a study on yellow fever vaccine responses in identical twins.

This sequence originates from a woman younger than 30 in good health. V gene TRBV24-1 combines with J gene TRBJ2-1; 12 bases map to TRBD2. Specimen: CD4+ T cells sorted from blood. CDR3: CATSDLGLAGEQFF. The CDR3 DNA follows: TGTGCCACCAGTGATCTCGGACTAGCGGGGGAGCAGTTCTTC.